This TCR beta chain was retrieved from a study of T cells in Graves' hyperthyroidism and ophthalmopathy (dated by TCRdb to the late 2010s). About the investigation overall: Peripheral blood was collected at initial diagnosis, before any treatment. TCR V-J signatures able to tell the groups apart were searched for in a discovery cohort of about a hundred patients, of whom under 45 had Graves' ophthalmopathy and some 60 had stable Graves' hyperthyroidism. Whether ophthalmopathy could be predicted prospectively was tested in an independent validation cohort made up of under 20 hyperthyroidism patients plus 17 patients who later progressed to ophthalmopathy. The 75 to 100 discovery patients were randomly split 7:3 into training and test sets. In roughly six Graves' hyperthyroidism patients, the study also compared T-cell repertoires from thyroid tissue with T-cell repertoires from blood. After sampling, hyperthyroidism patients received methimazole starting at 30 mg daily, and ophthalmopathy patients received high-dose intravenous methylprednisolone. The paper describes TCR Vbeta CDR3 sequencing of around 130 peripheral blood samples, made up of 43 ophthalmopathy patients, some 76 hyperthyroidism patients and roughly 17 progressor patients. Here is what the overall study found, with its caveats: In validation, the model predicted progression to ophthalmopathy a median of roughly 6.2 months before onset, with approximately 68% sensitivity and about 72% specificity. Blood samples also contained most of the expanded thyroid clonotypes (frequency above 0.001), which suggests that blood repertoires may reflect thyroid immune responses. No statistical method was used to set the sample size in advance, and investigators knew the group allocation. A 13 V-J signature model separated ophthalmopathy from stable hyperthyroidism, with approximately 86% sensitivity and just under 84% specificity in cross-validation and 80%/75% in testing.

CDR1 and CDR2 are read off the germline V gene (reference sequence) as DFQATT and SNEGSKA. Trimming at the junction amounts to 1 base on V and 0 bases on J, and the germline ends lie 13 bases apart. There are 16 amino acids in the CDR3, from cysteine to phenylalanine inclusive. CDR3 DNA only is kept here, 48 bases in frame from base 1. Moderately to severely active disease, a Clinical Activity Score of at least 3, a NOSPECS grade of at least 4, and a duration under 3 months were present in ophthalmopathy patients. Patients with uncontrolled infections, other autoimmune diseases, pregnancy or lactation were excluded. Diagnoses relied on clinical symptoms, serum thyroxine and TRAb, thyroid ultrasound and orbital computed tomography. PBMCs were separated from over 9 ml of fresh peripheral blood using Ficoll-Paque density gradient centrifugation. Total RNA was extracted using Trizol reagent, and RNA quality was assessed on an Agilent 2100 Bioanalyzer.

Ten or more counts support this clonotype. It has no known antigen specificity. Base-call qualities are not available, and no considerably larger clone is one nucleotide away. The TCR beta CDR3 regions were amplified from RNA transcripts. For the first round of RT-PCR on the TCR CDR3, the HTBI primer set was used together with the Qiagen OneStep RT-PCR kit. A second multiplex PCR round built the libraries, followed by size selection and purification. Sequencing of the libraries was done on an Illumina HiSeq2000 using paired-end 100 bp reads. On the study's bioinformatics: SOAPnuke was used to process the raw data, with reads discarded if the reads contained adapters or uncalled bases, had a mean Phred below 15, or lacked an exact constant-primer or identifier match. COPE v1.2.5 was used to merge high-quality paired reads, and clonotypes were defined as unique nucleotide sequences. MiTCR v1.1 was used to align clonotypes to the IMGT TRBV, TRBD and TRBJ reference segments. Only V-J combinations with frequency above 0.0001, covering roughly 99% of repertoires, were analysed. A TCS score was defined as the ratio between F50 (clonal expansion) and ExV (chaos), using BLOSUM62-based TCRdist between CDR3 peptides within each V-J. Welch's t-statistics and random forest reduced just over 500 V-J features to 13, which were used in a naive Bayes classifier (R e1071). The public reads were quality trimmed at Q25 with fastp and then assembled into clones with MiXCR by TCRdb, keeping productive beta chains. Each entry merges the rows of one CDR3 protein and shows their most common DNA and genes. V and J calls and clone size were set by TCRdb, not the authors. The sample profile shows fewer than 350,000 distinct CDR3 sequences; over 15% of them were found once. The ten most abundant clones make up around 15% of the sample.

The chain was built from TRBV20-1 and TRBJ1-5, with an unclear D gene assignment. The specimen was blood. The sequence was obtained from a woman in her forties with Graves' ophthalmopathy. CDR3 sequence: CSARGPTENSNQPQHF. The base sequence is TGCAGTGCTAGAGGCCCGACTGAGAATAGCAATCAGCCCCAGCATTTT.